This is a list of T cell receptor beta chains from one sample in a study of Tregs in tolerant kidney transplant recipients. Some clones are missing from TCRdb's copy, which holds only in-frame ones; the method was immunoSEQ multiplex PCR. In the table there are 50,000 to 85,000 clones, roughly 92% of which are singletons. Source: CD8+ T cells from blood, taken before the transplant. These receptors came from a human donor who received a combined kidney and bone marrow transplant. Each CDR3 is given with its conserved first and last residue.

j_gene	v_gene	CDR3aa
TRBJ1-4	TRBV15	CATSRGTSRGNEKLFF
TRBJ2-7	TRBV7-9	CASSPPAGAYEQYF
TRBJ2-7	TRBV5-6	CASSLAAGVSEQYF
TRBJ1-1	TRBV7-6	CASSFQQGAEAFF
TRBJ2-5	TRBV9	CASSVGRVVETQYF
TRBJ2-2	TRBV13	CASSTSGGAGNTGELFF
TRBJ2-5	TRBV28	CASSFTGFQETQYF
TRBJ2-7	TRBV27	CASSLSPSYEQYF
TRBJ2-2	TRBV7-3	CASSLISAGELFF
TRBJ1-5	TRBV10-1	CASTVKGQNQPQHF
TRBJ1-6	TRBV27	CASSLGQGNSPLHF
TRBJ1-2	TRBV5-6	CASSGTYRGHGYTF
TRBJ1-2	TRBV6-1	CASSMTVLDNYGYTF
TRBJ1-1	TRBV5-4	CASSLEGSIGGEETEAFF